This T cell receptor (beta chain) was found in a study of cytomegalovirus exposure and HLA in healthy donors. Findings and limits, study-wide: Confirmation in vitro established that three CMV-associated chains were specific for CMV antigens.

The PCR used 60 Vbeta and 13 Jbeta primers. Assay used: immunoSEQ multiplex PCR; TCRdb lists only in-frame clones, some missing. The sample holds roughly 150,000 clones, around 72% seen once. CDR3 size: 15 residues. The germline V gene has CDR1 LNHDA and CDR2 SQIVND (reference sequence). V was clipped by 5 bases and J by 6 bases, with 14 bases between them. Concerning this clone itself: Its target is not known.

This TCR was sampled from a woman aged 35 to 49 in good health and CMV-seropositive. The sample was PBMCs. The rearrangement joins TRBV19 to TRBJ1-6; tentative D call: TRBD1 (6 bases). The CDR3 reads CASSPQTGFNSPLHF. CDR3 bases: TGTGCCAGTAGTCCCCAGACAGGATTTAATTCACCCCTCCACTTT.